A single sample gave rise to the 29 T cell receptor beta chains below, sequenced in a study of cytomegalovirus exposure and HLA in healthy donors. The PCR had 60 Vbeta and 13 Jbeta primers. Profiled with immunoSEQ multiplex PCR; TCRdb holds only in-frame clones, not every one. The sample lists about 99,000 clones; roughly 70% were seen once. The sample comprised PBMCs. These receptors were collected from a woman in her 50s in good health and CMV-seronegative.

This clone came up a few times. The chain links TRBV2 to TRBJ2-3; 7 bases align to TRBD2. CDR1 is SNHLY and CDR2 is FYNNEI in the germline V gene. Trimming at V came to 6 bases and at J to 5 bases, leaving 8 bases not matched to a gene. The CDR3 consists of 14 residues. CDR3 amino acids: CASRNSGIGDTQYF. In DNA, the CDR3 is TGTGCCAGCAGGAACAGCGGGATTGGAGATACGCAGTATTTT.

This chain connects TRBV12-5 to TRBJ1-5, with no clear D. The V and J ends lost 7 bases and 2 bases respectively, with 6 bases between them. The germline V gene has CDR1 LGHNT and CDR2 FRNRAP. CDR3 size: 12 residues. DNA of the CDR3: TGTGCTAGTGACGGGGGCAATCAGCCCCAGCATTTT. It encodes CASDGGNQPQHF. Filled out from reference TRBV12-5 and TRBJ1-5, the complete variable domain reads DARVTQTPRHKVTEMGQEVTMRCQPILGHNTVFWYRQTMMQGLELLAYFRNRAPLDDSGMPKDRFSAEMPDATLATLKIQPSEPRDSAVYFCASDGGNQPQHFGDGTRLSIL.

This clone was seen more than once but under ten times. The J gene is TRBJ1-4, the V gene TRBV19, with D unclear. The CDR3 contains 16 residues. Between the trimmed V and J ends, which lost 3 bases and 0 bases, there was a span of 11 bases. Looked up from germline, CDR1 is LNHDA and CDR2 is SQIVND (reference sequence). This CDR3 reads CASSIWPPATNEKLFF. As DNA, the CDR3 is TGTGCCAGTAGTATTTGGCCCCCTGCAACTAATGAAAAACTGTTTTTT. The whole variable domain, filled in from reference TRBV19 and TRBJ1-4, reads DGGITQSPKYLFRKEGQNVTLSCEQNLNHDAMYWYRQDPGQGLRLIYYSQIVNDFQKGDIAEGYSVSREKKESFPLTVTSAQKNPTAFYLCASSIWPPATNEKLFFGSGTQLSVL.

The rearrangement joins TRBV5-1 to TRBJ1-1; 7 bases line up with TRBD1. After removal of 0 bases from V and 3 bases from J, the junction contained 8 bases not matched to a gene. Germline V gene data show CDR1 as SGHRS and CDR2 as YFSETQ. The CDR3 covers 16 residues. The CDR3 here is CASSLVEGQGDTEAFF. The CDR3 coding sequence is TGCGCCAGCAGCTTGGTGGAAGGGCAGGGGGACACTGAAGCTTTCTTT.

V gene TRBV11-3 combines with J gene TRBJ1-4; a possible D gene is TRBD1 (5 bases). Germline CDR1 SGHNT, CDR2 YENEEA. The CDR3 extends over 13 amino acids. V was cut by 4 bases and J by 4 bases, with 7 bases left in between. CDR3 amino acids: CASSSQDNEKLFF. CDR3 bases: TGTGCCAGCAGCTCACAGGATAATGAAAAACTGTTTTTT. Combining the CDR3 with reference TRBV11-3 and TRBJ1-4 gives the whole variable domain EAGVVQSPRYKIIEKKQPVAFWCNPISGHNTLYWYLQNLGQGPELLIRYENEEAVDDSQLPKDRFSAERLKGVDSTLKIQPAELGDSAVYLCASSSQDNEKLFFGSGTQLSVL.

This clone has only a few counts. The chain is built from TRBV5-4 and TRBJ2-2; the match to TRBD2 covers 9 bases. Looked up from germline, CDR1 is SGHNT and CDR2 is YYREEE (reference sequence). The CDR3 runs 16 residues. V lost 5 bases to trimming and J lost 4 bases; unmatched junction nucleotides: 9. The DNA for the CDR3 is TGTGCCAGCAGTCTTGTAGCGGGGGATCTCACCGGGGAGCTGTTTTTT. It translates to CASSLVAGDLTGELFF. Using reference TRBV5-4 and TRBJ2-2 for the parts outside the CDR3, the full variable domain is ETGVTQSPTHLIKTRGQQVTLRCSSQSGHNTVSWYQQALGQGPQFIFQYYREEENGRGNFPPRFSGLQFPNYSSELNVNALELDDSALYLCASSLVAGDLTGELFFGEGSRLTVL.

The gene calls are TRBV20-1 and TRBJ2-2; no clear D. The V gene lost 6 bases and the J gene lost 8 bases, with 10 bases spanning the gap. The CDR3 totals 11 residues. Germline V gene sequence: CDR1 DFQATT, CDR2 SNEGSKA (reference sequence). CDR3 in amino acids: CSAMIQGELFF. In DNA, the CDR3 is TGCAGTGCGATGATTCAGGGGGAGCTGTTTTTT.

The rearrangement links TRBV27 to TRBJ2-7; TRBD2 aligns across 10 bases. This CDR3 spans 14 amino acids. CDR1 and CDR2 (germline): MNHEY, SMNVEV (reference sequence). V lost 5 bases, J lost 2 bases, and 3 bases stayed unmatched. The CDR3 loop is CASSRLAGTYEQYF. CDR3 sequence (DNA): TGTGCCAGCAGTCGACTAGCGGGTACCTACGAGCAGTACTTC.

The chain links TRBV6-4 to TRBJ2-1, with TRBD2 as a possible D gene (6 bases). Trimming pared 5 bases from V and 0 bases from J, leaving 11 bases between. The CDR3 contains 15 residues. In germline, CDR1 is MRHNA, CDR2 SNTAGT. This CDR3 is CASSQDGGSYNEQFF. The CDR3 DNA is TGTGCCAGCAGTCAGGACGGGGGCTCCTACAATGAGCAGTTCTTC.

V gene TRBV29-1 combines with J gene TRBJ2-1; D might be TRBD2 (5 bases). CDR3 size: 12 residues. Between the trimmed V and J ends, which lost 3 bases and 8 bases, there was a span of 11 bases. Germline V CDR1 and CDR2: SQVTM, ANQGSEA. The CDR3 loop is CSVDAGGDEQFF. The CDR3 region has the DNA TGCAGCGTTGACGCAGGAGGAGATGAGCAGTTCTTC.

V and J are TRBV6-5 and TRBJ2-7; D is possibly TRBD2 (6 bases). The length of the CDR3 is 16 residues. V was shortened by 2 bases and J by 0 bases, with 14 bases between the two germline ends. Germline CDR1 is MNHEY and CDR2 is SVGAGI. The CDR3: CASSYSPFSGSYEQYF. The CDR3 DNA is TGTGCCAGCAGTTACAGTCCATTTAGCGGCTCCTACGAGCAGTACTTC.

The chain is built from TRBV5-1 and TRBJ1-2, with D unclear. Germline loops: CDR1 SGHRS, CDR2 YFSETQ. Deletions cut 1 base from V and 5 bases from J, with 15 bases between. The length of the CDR3 is 15 residues. The CDR3 nucleotides read TGCGCCAGCAGCTTGACCTTTCCGAGCTCTTATGGCTACACCTTC. It encodes CASSLTFPSSYGYTF.

The genes are TRBV9 and TRBJ1-3; D uncertain. This CDR3 is 14 amino acids long. Trimming removed 0 bases from V and 3 bases from J, with 7 bases in between. Germline V lookup: CDR1 SGDLS, CDR2 YYNGEE. The CDR3 sequence is CASSVGADGNTIYF. The CDR3 coding sequence is TGTGCCAGCAGCGTAGGGGCAGATGGAAACACCATATATTTT.

The chain has TRBV10-3 and TRBJ1-3; TRBD1 agrees at 7 bases. CDR3 length: 16 amino acids. With V trimmed by 2 bases and J by 0 bases, 4 bases remained unmatched. CDR1 is ENHRY and CDR2 is SYGVKD in the germline V gene. CDR3 region: CAISEGDRASGNTIYF. DNA of the CDR3: TGTGCCATCAGTGAGGGAGACAGGGCCTCTGGAAACACCATATATTTT.

This chain links TRBV9 with TRBJ2-3; no reliable D call. Trimming left V 7 bases short and J 0 bases short, with 6 bases between. The CDR3 length is 12 residues. In germline, CDR1 is SGDLS, CDR2 YYNGEE. The CDR3 DNA is TGTGCCAGCGGCCCCAGCACAGATACGCAGTATTTT. This codes for CASGPSTDTQYF. Supplemented by reference TRBV9 and TRBJ2-3, the full variable domain reads DSGVTQTPKHLITATGQRVTLRCSPRSGDLSVYWYQQSLDQGLQFLIQYYNGEERAKGNILERFSAQQFPDLHSELNLSSLELGDSALYFCASGPSTDTQYFGPGTRLTVL.

In this sample, this clone turned up a few times. The rearrangement links TRBV29-1 to TRBJ2-1; TRBD2 matches at 13 bases. This CDR3 comprises 15 residues. Germline-derived CDR1 and CDR2 are SQVTM and ANQGSEA. The trim removed 8 bases at V and 3 bases at J, leaving 7 bases unmatched. CDR3: CSLTLAGGRYNEQFF. CDR3 nucleotide sequence: TGCAGCCTCACACTAGCGGGAGGGCGCTACAATGAGCAGTTCTTC.

This clone was recorded a few times. The chain links TRBV5-1 to TRBJ2-5; a possible D gene is TRBD2 (6 bases). CDR3 size: 14 residues. V dropped 1 base and J dropped 2 bases, with 9 bases sitting between them. The germline V gene encodes CDR1 SGHRS and CDR2 YFSETQ. CDR3 sequence: CASSLSRGQETQYF. DNA of the CDR3: TGCGCCAGCAGCTTGTCCCGGGGGCAAGAGACCCAGTACTTC.

This chain connects TRBV11-2 to TRBJ1-1; 7 bases line up with TRBD1. V shed 6 bases and J 4 bases; nucleotides not matched to a gene: 5. This CDR3 region has 13 residues. Germline CDR1 reads SGHAT; CDR2 reads FQNNGV. The CDR3: CASRQGWSTEAFF. CDR3 DNA sequence: TGTGCCAGCAGACAGGGGTGGTCCACTGAAGCTTTCTTT.

V and J are TRBV27 and TRBJ2-1, with 7 bases matching TRBD1. V lost 7 bases to trimming and J lost 4 bases; unmatched junction nucleotides: 10. Germline V lookup: CDR1 MNHEY, CDR2 SMNVEV (reference sequence). This CDR3 is 15 amino acids long. CDR3 sequence: CASTRHAGGYNEQFF. The DNA of the CDR3 is TGTGCCAGCACCCGGCATGCAGGGGGATACAATGAGCAGTTCTTC.

Written as DNA, the CDR3 is TGTGCCAGCGGGACAGTCGCTAACTATGGCTACACCTTC. Its translation: CASGTVANYGYTF. The rearrangement joins TRBV28 to TRBJ1-2, with TRBD1 matching over 7 bases. Germline CDR1 reads MDHEN; CDR2 reads SYDVKM. J lost 0 bases, V lost 8 bases, and 3 bases had no gene match. This CDR3 has 13 amino acids.

The chain couples TRBV5-1 to TRBJ1-1; 7 positions agree with TRBD1. Germline values: CDR1 SGHRS, CDR2 YFSETQ. V was pared by 2 bases and J by 1 base, with 5 bases of the junction left unmatched. CDR3 length equals 15 residues. The CDR3 nucleotides are TGCGCCAGCAGCTTAGAGGGGACAGCGAACACTGAAGCTTTCTTT. Translating gives CASSLEGTANTEAFF.

The genes are TRBV6-6 and TRBJ2-1; 8 bases agree with TRBD1. This CDR3 has 14 amino acids. With V trimmed by 6 bases and J by 7 bases, 8 bases remained unmatched. CDR1 and CDR2 (germline): MNHNY, SVGAGI (reference sequence). CDR3 amino acids: CASSWAGGTNEQFF. CDR3 nucleotides: TGTGCCAGCAGCTGGGCAGGGGGCACAAATGAGCAGTTCTTC.

The chain employs TRBV30 and TRBJ2-3; TRBD2 might be the D (6 bases). The CDR3 is made up of 14 amino acids. CDR1 and CDR2 from the germline V gene are GTSNPN and SVGIG (reference sequence). V lost 2 bases, J lost 0 bases, and 9 bases lay in between. This CDR3 reads CAWSPGLSTDTQYF. CDR3 DNA: TGTGCCTGGAGTCCGGGACTGAGCACAGATACGCAGTATTTT.

V is TRBV4-2 and J is TRBJ2-7; 11 bases map to TRBD1. Trimming removed 0 bases from V and 7 bases from J; junction bases left unmatched: 5. The germline V gene encodes CDR1 LGHNA and CDR2 YNFKEQ. The CDR3 runs to 15 residues. This CDR3 is CASSQDPGTGGEQYF. CDR3 in DNA: TGTGCCAGCAGCCAAGACCCCGGGACAGGGGGTGAGCAGTACTTC.

V and J are TRBV27 and TRBJ2-5, with D possibly being TRBD1 (5 bases). This CDR3 spans 14 amino acids. V lost 6 bases and J lost 7, with 18 bases in between. Germline CDR1 MNHEY, CDR2 SMNVEV (reference sequence). The CDR3 spells CASRSLVSQGTQYF. CDR3 nucleotide sequence: TGTGCCAGCAGATCCCTGGTTTCCCAGGGGACCCAGTACTTC.

The chain links TRBV7-3 to TRBJ1-1; TRBD1 matches 7 bases. The CDR3 sequence is 13 residues long. Germline CDR1 reads SGHTA; CDR2 reads FQGTGA. The V and J ends lost 4 bases and 4 bases, in that order; junction bases with no gene match: 3. CDR3 sequence: CASSSRTGTEAFF. The CDR3 nucleotides are TGTGCCAGCAGCTCCCGGACAGGCACTGAAGCTTTCTTT.

The V gene is TRBV30, the J gene TRBJ1-1; D unresolved. This CDR3 region has 10 residues. Germline CDR1 is GTSNPN and CDR2 is SVGIG (reference sequence). Trimming removed 5 bases at V and 10 bases at J, with 11 bases between. CDR3 sequence: CAWGPSRAFF. The CDR3 nucleotides are TGTGCCTGGGGTCCGAGCCGAGCTTTCTTT.

The rearrangement links TRBV7-2 to TRBJ2-7; D is uncertain. The CDR3 spans 14 residues. The V end was cut by 5 bases, the J end by 2 bases, with 13 bases between. The germline CDR1 and CDR2 sequences are SGHTA and FQGNSA. CDR3 sequence reads: CASSTSSFAYEQYF. The CDR3 DNA reads TGTGCCAGCAGCACATCCTCATTCGCCTACGAGCAGTACTTC.

The CDR3, as DNA: TGTGCCAGCAGTTTCCGGACTAGATCGGGCGAGCAGTACTTC. It yields the protein CASSFRTRSGEQYF. The chain recombines TRBV27 with TRBJ2-7, with 7 nucleotides matching TRBD2. This CDR3 contains 14 residues. V gave up 3 bases and J gave up 6 bases; unmatched junction bases: 8. CDR1 and CDR2 (germline): MNHEY, SMNVEV (reference sequence).